These 28 T cell receptor beta chains originate from one sample sequenced in a study of blood T cell repertoires in COVID-19. Profiled with immunoSEQ multiplex PCR; TCRdb holds only in-frame clones, not every one. The table lists 100,000 to 140,000 clones, about four fifths of them singletons, with about 4% in the top ten. The specimen was peripheral blood. The receptors shown here come from a human donor in a cohort sampled during active COVID-19.

V gene TRBV7-9 combines with J gene TRBJ2-1; 8 bases fit TRBD2. The CDR3 is made up of 14 amino acids. Germline V gene data show CDR1 as SEHNR and CDR2 as FQNEAQ (reference sequence). With 5 bases clipped from V and 8 bases from J, the junction kept 8 bases outside the gene matches. CDR3 loop: CASSRASGLDEQFF. In nucleotides, the CDR3 is TGTGCCAGCAGCCGCGCTAGCGGGTTAGATGAGCAGTTCTTC.

The rearrangement uses TRBV6-2 or TRBV6-3 and TRBJ2-1; D ambiguous. The CDR3 runs to 13 residues. CDR1 and CDR2 from the germline V gene are MNHEY and SVGEGT. V was pared by 3 bases and J by 6 bases, with 9 bases between. Here the CDR3 DNA reads TGTGCCAGCAGTTATTCAGTACCCAATGAGCAGTTCTTC. Translated, it gives CASSYSVPNEQFF.

V usage is TRBV6-5 and J usage is TRBJ1-6; 8 bases are a match to TRBD1. Germline V gives CDR1 MNHEY, CDR2 SVGAGI. There are 12 residues in the CDR3. V lost 11 bases to trimming and J lost 9 bases; unmatched junction nucleotides: 6. DNA of the CDR3: TGTGCCGGGCAGGGGGCAGGTTCACCCCTCCACTTT. This translates into CAGQGAGSPLHF.

The chain has TRBV6-2 or TRBV6-3 and TRBJ1-4; 8 nucleotides align to TRBD1. Trimming cost V 4 bases and J 8 bases; bases outside gene matches: 6. This CDR3 is 14 amino acids long. Germline V CDR1 and CDR2: MNHEY, SVGEGT. The CDR3, as DNA: TGTGCCAGCAGTTCGACAGGGGTCCTAGAAAAACTGTTTTTT. The encoded protein is CASSSTGVLEKLFF.

The rearrangement joins TRBV11-2 to TRBJ2-1, with 9 bases matching TRBD2. The CDR3 is made up of 17 amino acids. V lost 5 bases to trimming and J lost 1 base; unmatched junction nucleotides: 9. Germline V gene data show CDR1 as SGHAT and CDR2 as FQNNGV. This chain's CDR3 is CASSLTGGRGSYNEQFF. As DNA, the CDR3 is TGTGCCAGCAGCCTCACGGGCGGGAGGGGTTCCTACAATGAGCAGTTCTTC.

This clone appeared once. V is TRBV7-8 and J is TRBJ2-5; no clear D gene. The CDR3 runs 11 residues. V was cut by 5 bases and J by 5 bases, with 6 bases left in between. From germline, CDR1 is SGHVS and CDR2 FQNEAQ. CDR3 residues: CASSPSETQYF. The CDR3 DNA reads as TGTGCCAGCAGCCCCTCGGAGACCCAGTACTTC.

This sequence joins TRBV6-6 and TRBJ1-4, with TRBD1 identical over 8 bases. Looked up from germline, CDR1 is MNHNY and CDR2 is SVGAGI (reference sequence). The length of the CDR3 is 14 residues. The ends lost 6 bases at V and 8 bases at J; junction bases unmatched: 8. The CDR3 nucleotides are TGTGCCAGCAGGGACGGACAGGGCCGCGAAAAACTGTTTTTT. As protein: CASRDGQGREKLFF.

V usage is TRBV4-3 and J usage is TRBJ2-1; 8 bases are shared with TRBD2. This CDR3 has 16 residues. The V and J ends lost 4 bases and 6 bases, in that order; junction bases with no gene match: 11. Per the germline V gene, CDR1 is LGHNA and CDR2 is YSLEER. The CDR3 sequence is CASSLTTSGSGNEQFF. The CDR3 DNA follows: TGCGCCAGCAGCCTAACCACTAGCGGCTCCGGCAATGAGCAGTTCTTC.

This chain links TRBV7-9 with TRBJ1-4, with D perhaps matching TRBD1 (5 bases). CDR1 and CDR2 (germline): SEHNR, FQNEAQ (reference sequence). V lost 0 bases and J 5 bases, leaving 10 bases between the germline ends. CDR3 length: 15 residues. In nucleotides, the CDR3 is TGTGCCAGCAGCTTAGCGGCAGGGTCGAATGAAAAACTGTTTTTT. It is translated as CASSLAAGSNEKLFF.

This clone was seen a single time. The rearrangement joins TRBV5-6 to TRBJ2-1; a possible D gene is TRBD1 (8 bases). V was cut by 4 bases and J by 3 bases, with 20 bases left in between. The CDR3 is 17 amino acids. Germline V gene sequence: CDR1 SGHDT, CDR2 YYEEEE. The CDR3 nucleotides are TGTGCCAGCAGCGTACAGGGGGGGGCGTCGTTCTACAATGAGCAGTTCTTC. Protein product: CASSVQGGASFYNEQFF.

The chain has TRBV6-2 or TRBV6-3 and TRBJ2-3; possible D gene TRBD2, 5 bases. V lost 0 bases and J lost 6, with 16 bases in between. This CDR3 has 16 amino acids. The germline gives CDR1 MNHEY, CDR2 SVGEGT. The CDR3 DNA sequence: TGTGCCAGCAGTTACTCGACTCGGACTCCCGATGATACGCAGTATTTT. Translated, it gives CASSYSTRTPDDTQYF.

This sequence joins TRBV5-4 and TRBJ1-2; D might be TRBD1 (6 bases). Germline CDR1 is SGHNT and CDR2 is YYREEE (reference sequence). V was trimmed by 6 bases and J by 1 base, leaving 13 bases between them. This CDR3 is built from 14 residues. The CDR3 DNA follows: TGTGCCAGCACTTCGGGACAACTTAACTATGGCTACACCTTC. Translated, it gives CASTSGQLNYGYTF. The full variable domain, rest sourced from reference TRBV5-4 and TRBJ1-2, is ETGVTQSPTHLIKTRGQQVTLRCSSQSGHNTVSWYQQALGQGPQFIFQYYREEENGRGNFPPRFSGLQFPNYSSELNVNALELDDSALYLCASTSGQLNYGYTFGSGTRLTVV.

The rearrangement links TRBV6-2 or TRBV6-3 to TRBJ1-2; D may be TRBD1 (5 bases). Germline V gene sequence: CDR1 MNHEY, CDR2 SVGEGT. The CDR3 length is 15 residues. The ends were cut back, 4 bases at V and 2 bases at J, with 14 bases in the middle. CDR3 nucleotide sequence: TGTGCCAGCAGTTCCCAGGACATTACAAACTATGGCTACACCTTC. Protein product: CASSSQDITNYGYTF.

V gene TRBV7-2 combines with J gene TRBJ2-3, with D perhaps matching TRBD2 (5 bases). The germline V gene has CDR1 SGHTA and CDR2 FQGNSA. The CDR3 has 16 amino acids. Trimming shortened V by 0 bases and J by 1 base, and 11 bases separated the two germline ends. The CDR3 DNA reads as TGTGCCAGCAGCTTAGCGGCCCTGGGAGGCACAGATACGCAGTATTTT. Translation: CASSLAALGGTDTQYF.

The V call is TRBV13, the J call TRBJ2-7; the D gene is possibly TRBD2 (5 bases). Germline V gene data show CDR1 as PRHDT and CDR2 as FYEKMQ (reference sequence). With 5 bases removed from V and 6 bases from J, the gap between germline ends came to 17 bases. CDR3 size: 14 residues. The CDR3 region is CASSPRPREAEQYF. The CDR3 DNA follows: TGTGCCAGCAGCCCCCGGCCTCGGGAAGCCGAGCAGTACTTC. The entire variable domain, with the rest obtained from reference TRBV13 and TRBJ2-7, is as follows: AAGVIQSPRHLIKEKRETATLKCYPIPRHDTVYWYQQGPGQDPQFLISFYEKMQSDKGSIPDRFSAQQFSDYHSELNMSSLELGDSALYFCASSPRPREAEQYFGPGTRLTVT.

J is TRBJ2-5 and V is TRBV3-1 (or the pseudogene TRBV3-2); 7 bases fit TRBD1. The CDR3 is 14 residues long. Germline CDR1 is LGHDT and CDR2 is YNNKEL (reference sequence). Trimming at V came to 4 bases and at J to 0 bases, leaving 2 bases not matched to a gene. The CDR3 loop is CASSRDSDQETQYF. The CDR3 DNA reads TGTGCCAGCAGCCGGGACAGTGACCAAGAGACCCAGTACTTC.

The rearrangement links TRBV30 to TRBJ2-5, with 8 positions matching TRBD1. After removal of 4 bases from V and 7 bases from J, the junction contained 11 bases not matched to a gene. The CDR3 consists of 14 residues. Per germline, CDR1 GTSNPN and CDR2 SVGIG (reference sequence). For the CDR3, the DNA is TGTGCCTGGACCTTAGTAGGACAGGGCGGGACCCAGTACTTC. It translates to CAWTLVGQGGTQYF.

The chain couples TRBV27 to TRBJ2-3; possibly TRBD2 for D (6 bases). Per germline, CDR1 MNHEY and CDR2 SMNVEV (reference sequence). V was clipped by 8 bases and J by 10 bases, with 13 bases between them. This CDR3 spans 11 amino acids. Here the CDR3 reads CASWDFLAQYF. The DNA of the CDR3 is TGTGCCAGCTGGGACTTCCTTGCGCAGTATTTT.

The V call is TRBV4-2, the J call TRBJ2-1; the D gene is possibly TRBD2 (5 bases). The CDR3 runs 15 residues. CDR1 and CDR2 (germline): LGHNA, YNFKEQ. Between the trimmed V and J ends, which lost 0 bases and 4 bases, there was a span of 10 bases. The CDR3 bases are TGTGCCAGCAGCCAAGAGGTGGGAGCGTACAATGAGCAGTTCTTC. It yields the protein CASSQEVGAYNEQFF.

This clone was seen many times. V is TRBV13 and J is TRBJ1-1; a weak D match, TRBD1 (6 bases). The CDR3 loop spans 12 amino acids. V lost 5 bases to trimming and J lost 6 bases, with 10 bases between them. CDR1 is PRHDT and CDR2 is FYEKMQ in the germline V gene (reference sequence). CDR3 nucleotides: TGTGCCAGCAGCCATCACAGGGCTGAAGCTTTCTTT. Protein: CASSHHRAEAFF.

The chain combines TRBV11-2 with TRBJ2-3, with D hard to call. The germline CDR1 and CDR2 sequences are SGHAT and FQNNGV. This CDR3 spans 12 amino acids. V was cut by 1 base and J by 7 bases, with 6 bases left in between. Written as DNA, the CDR3 is TGTGCCAGCAGCTTAGGCCTATATACGCAGTATTTT. As protein: CASSLGLYTQYF.

The chain carries TRBV6-5 and TRBJ2-5, with a tentative D call TRBD2 (6 bases). Germline-derived CDR1 and CDR2 are MNHEY and SVGAGI. The CDR3 consists of 15 residues. V gave up 5 bases and J gave up 4 bases, with 17 bases separating them. This CDR3 is CASSMNQGSGETQYF. In DNA form, the CDR3 reads TGTGCCAGCAGTATGAATCAGGGTAGCGGAGAGACCCAGTACTTC.

The gene calls are TRBV5-1 and TRBJ2-3; weak D call: TRBD2 (6 bases). This CDR3 comprises 14 residues. Germline V gene data show CDR1 as SGHRS and CDR2 as YFSETQ. The ends were cut back, 0 bases at V and 5 bases at J, with 10 bases in the middle. CDR3 bases: TGCGCCAGCAGCTTGGGGGAGGTAGTAGATACGCAGTATTTT. This gives the protein CASSLGEVVDTQYF.

About this clone: Other DNA sequences in the same sample also yield this CDR3. The rearrangement uses TRBV19 and TRBJ2-3; perhaps TRBD1 as D (5 bases). CDR1 and CDR2 (germline): LNHDA, SQIVND (reference sequence). The length of the CDR3 is 14 residues. V dropped 2 bases and J dropped 0 bases, with 6 bases sitting between them. For the CDR3, the DNA is TGTGCCAGTAGTATAAGACAGAGCACAGATACGCAGTATTTT. Translated, it gives CASSIRQSTDTQYF.

The chain has TRBV7-2 and TRBJ1-2; D is perhaps TRBD1 (5 bases). Germline V lookup: CDR1 SGHTA, CDR2 FQGNSA. V lost 4 bases and J lost 8, with 17 bases in between. This CDR3 comprises 14 residues. The CDR3 DNA reads TGTGCCAGCAGCTCCTCCCCGGGGGGAGGAGGCTACACCTTC. It translates to CASSSSPGGGGYTF.

V gene TRBV7-2 combines with J gene TRBJ2-7, with D possibly TRBD1 on 7 matching bases. Per the germline V gene, CDR1 is SGHTA and CDR2 is FQGNSA. Trimming removed 5 bases at V and 3 bases at J, with 17 bases between. This CDR3 is 15 amino acids long. The CDR3 sequence: CASSTRRDRIYEQYV. DNA of the CDR3: TGTGCCAGCAGCACGAGGCGGGACAGAATCTACGAGCAGTACGTC.

This clone was found a few times. The rearrangement links TRBV19 to TRBJ2-3; TRBD2 matches 10 bases. V was pared by 8 bases and J by 2 bases, with 7 bases of the junction left unmatched. The CDR3 length is 15 residues. Germline V CDR1 and CDR2: LNHDA, SQIVND (reference sequence). The DNA for the CDR3 is TGTGCCAGTCGTGCTAGCGGGAGTCCCACAGATACGCAGTATTTT. The encoded protein is CASRASGSPTDTQYF.

The CDR3 spells CASSQDWASVEQYF. For the CDR3, the DNA is TGTGCCAGCAGCCAAGATTGGGCTAGCGTCGAGCAGTACTTC. The chain employs TRBV14 and TRBJ2-7; a weak D match, TRBD2 (6 bases). The germline V gene has CDR1 SGHDN and CDR2 FVKESK. The CDR3 totals 14 residues. Trimming shortened V by 0 bases and J by 6 bases, and 12 bases separated the two germline ends.